This TCR beta chain was sequenced during a study of T-cell reconstitution after alpha-beta-depleted transplantation in children. V was shortened by 6 bases and J by 1 base, with 13 bases between the two germline ends. The germline gives CDR1 DFQATT, CDR2 SNEGSKA (reference sequence). The CDR3 length is 13 residues. This clonotype came up many times. Unique molecular identifiers were used in preparing the TCRbeta library. TCRdb reprocessed the PCR reads via MiXCR and lists one record per CDR3 protein. The sample includes a few hundred thousand distinct CDR3 sequences, about 9.3% seen only once; the top ten take 2.4%.

The sequences come from PBMCs from the stem cell graft donor, collected from the stem cell graft. The receptor comes from a human donor who donated a stem cell graft to a child with acute lymphoblastic leukemia. The rearrangement joins TRBV20-1 to TRBJ2-7, with TRBD1 as a possible D gene (6 bases). CDR3 DNA sequence: TGCAGTGCCCAGACAGGAAGGTCCTACGAGCAGTACTTC. It encodes CSAQTGRSYEQYF.